The 3 T cell receptor beta chains below come from one sample, sequenced in a study of identical twins. MiXCR, applied by TCRdb to the 5' RACE reads, yields one record per CDR3 protein. The repertoire has approximately 500,000 distinct CDR3 sequences, around 24% of them found once; the top ten carry 2.9%. These same records also appear under a second study, on T cells expressing NK-cell markers.

Sequencing was done on a sample of CD4+ T cells sorted from blood. All receptors come from a woman between 18 and 30 years old in good health.

This clonotype was observed a few times. V usage is TRBV6-1 and J usage is TRBJ2-1; 9 bases align to TRBD1. V dropped 6 bases and J dropped 7; count of bases not matched to a gene: 7. Germline CDR1 and CDR2: MNHNS and SASEGT. This CDR3 contains 14 residues. In DNA, the CDR3 is TGTGCCAGCAGGGGACAGGGTACGTTGAATGAGCAGTTCTTC. Protein sequence: CASRGQGTLNEQFF.

The chain's CDR3 is CASLSGADTQYF. The DNA of the CDR3 is TGTGCCAGCCTGTCGGGGGCAGATACGCAGTATTTT. The chain joins TRBV12-3 or TRBV12-4 to TRBJ2-3, with D perhaps matching TRBD2 (6 bases). CDR3 size: 12 residues. The ends were cut back, 8 bases at V and 4 bases at J, with 10 bases in the middle.

This clonotype was observed at least ten times. The genes are TRBV11-2 and TRBJ2-5; 8 bases are a match to TRBD1. Per germline, CDR1 SGHAT and CDR2 FQNNGV. V shed 2 bases, J shed 2 bases, and the junction held 1 base outside the gene matches. The CDR3 runs 14 residues. The CDR3 DNA is TGTGCCAGCAGCTTAAACAGGGGGCAAGAGACCCAGTACTTC. As protein: CASSLNRGQETQYF.